This T cell receptor beta chain emerged from a study of T cell changes during pregnancy in multiple sclerosis. The V end lost 2 bases, the J end lost 5 bases, and 12 bases lay between the germline ends. CDR1 is SNHLY and CDR2 is FYNNEI in the germline V gene. The CDR3 is 15 amino acids. Sequenced by immunoSEQ multiplex PCR; TCRdb stores in-frame clones only, minus some. The table has tens of thousands of clones, approximately 94% seen once. The chain couples TRBV2 to TRBJ1-4, with D possibly matching TRBD1 (5 bases). The input for sequencing was CD4+ T cells from peripheral blood mononuclear cells, taken in the third trimester of pregnancy. This clonotype was obtained from a female donor with multiple sclerosis, enrolled in a pregnancy study. CDR3 nucleotide sequence: TGTGCCAGCAGTGAATACGCGACAGACAATGAAAAACTGTTTTTT. Amino acids: CASSEYATDNEKLFF. The variable domain in full, completed from reference TRBV2 and TRBJ1-4, reads EPEVTQTPSHQVTQMGQEVILRCVPISNHLYFYWYRQILGQKVEFLVSFYNNEISEKSEIFDDQFSVERPDGSNFTLKIRSTKLEDSAMYFCASSEYATDNEKLFFGSGTQLSVL.